This T cell receptor beta chain was recovered during a study of response to subunit inactivated influenza vaccine. Study-level points and caveats: Authors suggested that a seasonal influenza vaccination recruits few new T cells each time.

Germline values: CDR1 ENHRY, CDR2 SYGVKD. The trim removed 7 bases at V and 5 bases at J, leaving 9 bases unmatched. The CDR3 consists of 15 residues. With regard to this clonotype: What it binds is not known.

TCRdb re-derived calls from the RT-PCR reads in MiXCR, one entry per CDR3 protein. The sample lists around 580,000 distinct CDR3 sequences; approximately 12% were seen once. The chain links TRBV10-3 to TRBJ2-3; 10 bases fit TRBD1. Sequenced here: PBMCs from blood, sampled on the day of vaccination. The clonotype was recovered from a man aged 50-60 years who received an inactivated influenza vaccine. The CDR3 region is CAIIGTGDDKDTQYF. The DNA for the CDR3 is TGTGCCATCATTGGGACAGGGGATGATAAAGATACGCAGTATTTT.